This paragraph reports one T cell receptor beta chain. One end of the junction fails to match germline, which may point to a read error. The length of the CDR3 is 16 residues. CDR1 is PRHDT and CDR2 is FYEKMQ in the germline V gene (reference sequence). TCR beta CDR3 regions were amplified from RNA transcripts. When the TCR CDR3 underwent first-round RT-PCR, the HTBI primer set was used. Each CDR3 protein gets one entry after TCRdb re-called the multiplex PCR reads with MiXCR. Here the sample spans over 500,000 distinct CDR3 sequences, about 15% being singletons. This specimen comes from a study of T cells in Graves' hyperthyroidism and ophthalmopathy.

The sequence came from a woman under 30 with Graves' ophthalmopathy. The gene calls are TRBV13 and TRBJ2-1; 11 bases map to TRBD2. The sequenced sample consisted of blood. CDR3 residues: CASSSLGLAGYDEQSF. The CDR3 DNA reads as TGTGCCAGCAGCTCGTTAGGACTAGCGGGCTATGATGAGCAGTCCTTC. The entire variable domain, with the rest obtained from reference TRBV13 and TRBJ2-1, is as follows: AAGVIQSPRHLIKEKRETATLKCYPIPRHDTVYWYQQGPGQDPQFLISFYEKMQSDKGSIPDRFSAQQFSDYHSELNMSSLELGDSALYFCASSSLGLAGYDEQSFGPGTRLTVL.